The TCR beta chain under discussion was sequenced for a study of human T cells and chemical hapten exposure. Study-wide points: TCRs above 1 in 1000 frequency did not change with DPC sensitization. Donors in the study had alopecia, meaning their immune response may differ from healthy people's.

TCRdb fed the RACE reads into MiXCR, producing one record per CDR3 protein. The sample carries roughly 100,000 distinct CDR3 sequences, about 10% recorded once. Documented time point: pre-sensitization, week 0. Treatment here: therapeutic diphenylcyclopropenone sensitization with weekly scalp DPC. Phlebotomy was performed prior to application of every patch test. This clonotype occurred a few times. Its antigen is still unknown. Trimming removed 5 bases from V and 1 base from J, with 4 bases in between. Germline CDR1 and CDR2: DFQATT and SNEGSKA (reference sequence). The CDR3 spans 11 residues. The J gene is TRBJ2-3, the V gene TRBV20-1; D unresolved. The sequence derives from a woman aged 60-75 years with alopecia areata. Some clones in this sample may be carry-over from other donors' samples. Specimen: whole blood, collected in connection with sensitization to the hapten diphenylcyclopropenone (DPC). CDR3 DNA: TGCAGTGCTGCTGGCACAGATACGCAGTATTTT. As protein: CSAAGTDTQYF.